This T cell receptor beta chain was recovered during a study of early T cells in non-severe SARS-CoV-2 infection. This clonotype was seen many times. TCRdb redid the calling of the 5' RACE reads with MiXCR, one entry per CDR3 protein. Of about 67,000 distinct CDR3 sequences listed, under 14% are singletons. There are 15 residues in the CDR3. Germline loops: CDR1 LNHDA, CDR2 SQIVND (reference sequence). V dropped 6 bases and J dropped 4; count of bases not matched to a gene: 7. V gene TRBV19 combines with J gene TRBJ2-7, with 12 bases matching TRBD2. The receptor was derived from an adult who was a healthcare worker with PCR-confirmed SARS-CoV-2 infection or an uninfected control (not recorded which). Sequencing was performed on whole blood. CDR3 loop: CASRQTSGSSYEQYF. CDR3 DNA: TGTGCCAGTAGACAGACTAGCGGGAGTTCTTACGAGCAGTACTTC.